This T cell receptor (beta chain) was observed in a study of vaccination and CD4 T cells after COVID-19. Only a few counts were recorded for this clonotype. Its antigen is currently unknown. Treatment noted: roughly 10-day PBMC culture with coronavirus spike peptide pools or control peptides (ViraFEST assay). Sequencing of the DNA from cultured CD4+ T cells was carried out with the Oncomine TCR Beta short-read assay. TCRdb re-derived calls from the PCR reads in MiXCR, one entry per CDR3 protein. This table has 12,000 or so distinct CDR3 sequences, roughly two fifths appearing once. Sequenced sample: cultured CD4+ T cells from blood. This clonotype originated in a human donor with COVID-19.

The CDR3 DNA is TGTGCCAGCAGCACGACTAGCGTCAAAAACATTCAGTACTTC. Translated: CASSTTSVKNIQYF. The rearrangement links TRBV11-3 to TRBJ2-4; the match to TRBD2 covers 8 bases. The CDR3 totals 14 residues. The V gene end was trimmed by 5 bases and the J gene end by 3 bases; junction bases not matched to a gene: 3. From germline, CDR1 is SGHNT and CDR2 YENEEA.